One and the same sample provided the 17 T cell receptor beta chains below, sequenced in a study of cytomegalovirus exposure and HLA in healthy donors. Here immunoSEQ multiplex PCR was the method, and the copy in TCRdb shows in-frame clones only, minus some. Here the sample spans some 260,000 clones, roughly 87% being singletons. Sample: PBMCs. Receptor source: a man aged 18 to 29 in good health and CMV-seropositive.

V and J are TRBV29-1 and TRBJ2-1; no clear D. The CDR3 has 15 residues. V shed 2 bases and J shed 0 bases, with 11 bases lying between them. Germline V lookup: CDR1 SQVTM, CDR2 ANQGSEA. The CDR3 reads CSVEPDWSSYNEQFF. The CDR3 nucleotides are TGCAGCGTTGAACCCGACTGGAGCTCCTACAATGAGCAGTTCTTC.

This chain links TRBV6-5 with TRBJ1-2, with TRBD1 matching over 8 bases. The CDR3 extends over 13 amino acids. Germline CDR1 and CDR2: MNHEY and SVGAGI. Trimming removed 7 bases from V and 5 bases from J; junction bases left unmatched: 6. Here the CDR3 reads CASTPGQEYGYTF. CDR3 nucleotide sequence: TGTGCCAGCACTCCGGGACAGGAGTATGGCTACACCTTC.

The chain is built from TRBV7-2 and TRBJ2-5; 9 bases are a match to TRBD1. V trimming: 6 bases; J trimming: 5 bases; junction bases outside the gene matches: 4. The CDR3 extends over 13 amino acids. From germline, CDR1 is SGHTA and CDR2 FQGNSA. In DNA form, the CDR3 reads TGTGCCAGCAGACAGGGGGCCTGGGAGACCCAGTACTTC. Amino acid sequence: CASRQGAWETQYF.

This clone has only a few counts. V and J are TRBV6-1 and TRBJ1-2, with D unclear. The CDR3 extends over 13 amino acids. Per germline, CDR1 MNHNS and CDR2 SASEGT. Trimming left V 3 bases short and J 4 bases short, with 9 bases between. The CDR3 loop is CASSDGEVYGYTF. The CDR3 DNA follows: TGTGCCAGCAGTGATGGCGAGGTCTATGGCTACACCTTC.

This chain joins TRBV5-6 and TRBJ2-1; D is uncertain. The ends were cut back, 4 bases at V and 0 bases at J, with 8 bases in the middle. The length of the CDR3 is 14 residues. Germline lookup yields CDR1 SGHDT and CDR2 YYEEEE. CDR3 sequence (DNA): TGTGCCAGCAGCGGTGTAAGCTCCTACAATGAGCAGTTCTTC. Translating it yields CASSGVSSYNEQFF.

Points on this clone: The same CDR3 is also encoded by other DNA sequences in this sample. The chain combines TRBV6-5 with TRBJ2-7, with D perhaps TRBD2 (6 bases). V lost 2 bases, J lost 1 base, and 12 bases lay in between. The CDR3 extends over 15 amino acids. The germline gives CDR1 MNHEY, CDR2 SVGAGI. DNA of the CDR3: TGTGCCAGCAGTTACAGTCCAAGCGGGTCCTACGAGCAGTACTTC. The encoded protein is CASSYSPSGSYEQYF.

The rearrangement uses TRBV10-3 and TRBJ1-5; no firm D call. The CDR3 totals 15 residues. The V end was cut by 3 bases, the J end by 1 base, with 10 bases between. Germline V CDR1 and CDR2: ENHRY, SYGVKD. In DNA form, the CDR3 reads TGTGCCATCAGTGACTCGGAGAGAAGCAATCAGCCCCAGCATTTT. Protein product: CAISDSERSNQPQHF.

The table lists this clone with a count of one. The CDR3 spells CATSRDQRGYGYTF. The CDR3 nucleotides are TGTGCCACCAGCAGAGATCAGAGGGGCTATGGCTACACCTTC. This chain uses TRBV15 with TRBJ1-2, with a weak D call TRBD1 (5 bases). The ends were cut back, 0 bases at V and 4 bases at J, with 9 bases in the middle. CDR3 length: 14 amino acids. Germline CDR1 and CDR2: LNHNV and YYDKDF (reference sequence).

The V gene is TRBV29-1, the J gene TRBJ2-5; TRBD2 aligns across 7 bases. Germline values: CDR1 SQVTM, CDR2 ANQGSEA. The CDR3 loop spans 12 amino acids. The trim removed 5 bases at V and 1 base at J, leaving 1 base unmatched. The chain's CDR3 is CSVPSGQETQYF. The CDR3 DNA reads TGCAGCGTTCCTAGCGGCCAAGAGACCCAGTACTTC.

V and J are TRBV5-1 and TRBJ2-2; D is possibly TRBD2 (5 bases). Germline V gives CDR1 SGHRS, CDR2 YFSETQ. The CDR3 runs to 15 residues. Trimming took 0 bases from V and 4 from J, leaving 10 bases between them. The CDR3 region is CASSLVPGSTGELFF. The CDR3, as DNA: TGCGCCAGCAGCTTGGTGCCGGGGTCCACCGGGGAGCTGTTTTTT. Supplemented by reference TRBV5-1 and TRBJ2-2, the full variable domain reads KAGVTQTPRYLIKTRGQQVTLSCSPISGHRSVSWYQQTPGQGLQFLFEYFSETQRNKGNFPGRFSGRQFSNSRSEMNVSTLELGDSALYLCASSLVPGSTGELFFGEGSRLTVL.

This chain joins TRBV18 and TRBJ1-4, with no clear D. This CDR3 spans 14 amino acids. Trimming pared 2 bases from V and 0 bases from J, leaving 4 bases between. Germline V gene sequence: CDR1 KGHSH, CDR2 LQKENI. This CDR3 reads CASSPSATNEKLFF. CDR3 nucleotides: TGTGCCAGCTCACCATCCGCAACTAATGAAAAACTGTTTTTT. Full variable domain (missing parts from reference TRBV18 and TRBJ1-4): NAGVMQNPRHLVRRRGQEARLRCSPMKGHSHVYWYRQLPEEGLKFMVYLQKENIIDESGMPKERFSAEFPKEGPSILRIQQVVRGDSAAYFCASSPSATNEKLFFGSGTQLSVL.

V usage is TRBV4-2 and J usage is TRBJ2-7; 8 nucleotides match TRBD1. The germline V gene encodes CDR1 LGHNA and CDR2 YNFKEQ. V shed 2 bases, J shed 3 bases, and the junction held 6 bases outside the gene matches. This CDR3 has 15 amino acids. The CDR3 region is CASSQPGTGFYEQYF. The DNA for the CDR3 is TGTGCCAGCAGCCAACCCGGGACAGGCTTCTACGAGCAGTACTTC.

The J gene is TRBJ1-2, the V gene TRBV28; D remains ambiguous. The CDR3 totals 12 residues. V was shortened by 6 bases and J by 4 bases, with 9 bases between the two germline ends. The germline V gene has CDR1 MDHEN and CDR2 SYDVKM. The CDR3 sequence is CASRDTFYGYTF. DNA for the CDR3: TGTGCCAGCAGAGACACGTTCTATGGCTACACCTTC.

The chain joins TRBV7-2 to TRBJ2-7, with 8 bases that match TRBD2. CDR3 length: 14 residues. CDR1 is SGHTA, CDR2 FQGNSA, per germline. After removal of 5 bases from V and 8 bases from J, the junction contained 11 bases not matched to a gene. CDR3 protein: CASSLSGSRGKQYF. In DNA, the CDR3 is TGTGCCAGCAGCCTAAGCGGGAGCCGGGGAAAGCAGTACTTC.

The chain employs TRBV27 and TRBJ2-7; D is uncertain. The ends were cut back, 4 bases at V and 6 bases at J, with 16 bases in the middle. This CDR3 has 14 amino acids. The germline gives CDR1 MNHEY, CDR2 SMNVEV (reference sequence). In DNA, the CDR3 is TGTGCCAGCAGTTCCATTGAAAGGGTAGGCGAGCAGTACTTC. This encodes CASSSIERVGEQYF.

J is TRBJ2-7 and V is TRBV7-9, with 7 nucleotides matching TRBD2. The germline V gene has CDR1 SEHNR and CDR2 FQNEAQ (reference sequence). This CDR3 spans 13 amino acids. The V and J ends lost 4 bases and 3 bases, in that order; junction bases with no gene match: 3. The CDR3 reads CASSSGLDYEQYF. The CDR3 region has the DNA TGTGCCAGCAGCTCCGGACTAGACTACGAGCAGTACTTC.

This CDR3 is CASSYARSSGNTIYF. CDR3 bases: TGTGCCAGCAGTTACGCCAGAAGCTCTGGAAACACCATATATTTT. The V call is TRBV6-5, the J call TRBJ1-3; no definite D call. Trimming cost V 2 bases and J 0 bases, with 8 bases left between them. The germline CDR1 and CDR2 sequences are MNHEY and SVGAGI. CDR3 length equals 15 residues.